This T cell receptor (beta chain) appears in the sequencing data of a study of cytomegalovirus exposure and HLA in healthy donors. Overall study results and limits: Whilst most TCR sequences proved rare, a subset of public TCRs occurred across many donors. Some TCR beta chains (more than 150 of them) were listed as cytomegalovirus-associated. It was found in a later analysis that first-cohort TCR clusters tended to co-occur in the 90 to 150 validation repertoires. CMV antigen specificity was confirmed in vitro for a few CMV-associated chains.

There are 17 residues in the CDR3. Trimming took 3 bases from V and 0 from J, leaving 12 bases between them. Per germline, CDR1 KGHSH and CDR2 LQKENI. As for this clone: The antigen is unknown.

TCRdb's table, derived via immunoSEQ multiplex PCR, lists solely in-frame clones and lacks some. The table has 140,000 to 150,000 clones, approximately 86% seen once. This rearrangement joins TRBV18 to TRBJ2-6, with a possible D match to TRBD1 (6 bases). This clonotype was obtained from a man younger than 30 in good health and CMV-seropositive. Sequencing used PBMCs. In nucleotides, the CDR3 is TGTGCCAGCTCACCTCAGAGGGGACACTCTGGGGCCAACGTCCTGACTTTC. Its translation is CASSPQRGHSGANVLTF.